This T cell receptor (beta chain) was profiled in a study of T cells after posttransplantation cyclophosphamide. This CDR3 has 16 amino acids. Germline values: CDR1 MGHDK, CDR2 SYGVNS. Libraries were prepared by immunoSEQ multiplex PCR; TCRdb keeps only in-frame clonotypes and omits some of them. The sample consists of roughly 9,100 clones, nearly 90% of them appearing once. As to this clone: The germline gene is not matched at one end of the junction; a read error may be the cause. The identical CDR3 is also encoded by other nucleotide sequences in the sample.

This clonotype originated in a woman aged 60-70 years in good health, CMV-negative, and a related stem cell transplant donor. This chain joins TRBV25-1 and TRBJ1-6, with D perhaps TRBD1 (6 bases). The sample comprised memory CD4+ T cells sorted from PBMCs. CDR3 amino acids: CASSENRQVYNSPLHF. The CDR3 coding sequence is TGTGCCAGCAGTGAAAACCGACAGGTCTATAATTCCCCCCTCCACTTT.